The present TCR beta chain was sequenced within a study of CD4 T cells in relation to SARS-CoV-2 and coronaviruses. This CDR3 is built from 17 residues. CDR1 is KGHSH, CDR2 LQKENI, per germline. Trimming pared 2 bases from V and 4 bases from J, leaving 18 bases between. A word on this clone: Its matching antigen is unknown.

TCRdb keeps only in-frame clones here, not all; method: immunoSEQ multiplex PCR. The sample yields 24,000 or so clones, more than 75% seen once. The unexposed donors gave CD4+ T cells in 2011-2018, prior to COVID-19. Isolation of CD4+ T cells took place after less than twelve days in culture. Testing used SARS-CoV-2 S/N and four cold-coronavirus spikes on unexposed-donor CD4+ T cells, cells permitting. The chain carries TRBV18 and TRBJ1-5; D may be TRBD1 (6 bases). The sample taken for sequencing was CD4+ T cells from PBMCs, cultured in vitro. The receptor's source is a human donor in good health. This chain's CDR3 is CASSPSLSWQGNQPQHF. For the CDR3, the DNA is TGTGCCAGCTCACCATCATTGAGTTGGCAGGGGAATCAGCCCCAGCATTTT.